The following is a T cell receptor beta chain sequence with its context. No antigen is known for it. No per-base quality is available; no much larger clone lies one base away. This sample is drawn from a study of blood T cell repertoires in COVID-19 (dated by TCRdb to the early 2020s). In the study overall: Samples covering the acute and convalescent phases of COVID-19 were provided by collaborators in the United States, Italy and Spain. Samples came from the ongoing ImmuneRACE study (first 160 participants) plus 1,254 subjects from 6 global collaborators. The repertoires were released in a freely available public database intended as a resource for research on the immune response to SARS-CoV-2. The sample metadata nearly always contained a de-identified subject ID, COVID-19 status, age in years and sex. HLA class I and class II types, where available, came from metadata supplied by the sample provider rather than from assay-based typing. The material from the prospective study consisted of cDNA or gDNA derived from T cells, B-cell-depleted T cells, or PBMCs. Deeply sampled blood TCRbeta repertoires from subjects exposed to, actively infected with, or recovered from COVID-19 were included in the dataset.

Each collaborating institution followed its own protocols to collect whole blood in K2EDTA tubes. For TCRbeta analysis, collaborators shipped samples as frozen whole blood, isolated PBMCs, or DNA extracted from either of those sample types. Overall study outcomes, separate from this receptor: The quantity of clinical and demographic metadata differed by source and by participant and was supplied without curation.

At the junction V is shortened by 3 bases and J by 0 bases, with 10 bases in between. Reading the germline V gene gives CDR1 SGHDN and CDR2 FVKESK. Including the terminal cysteine and phenylalanine, the CDR3 comprises 15 residues. Just CDR3 DNA is preserved here, 45 bases in frame from base 1. The immunoSEQ Assay, a bias-controlled multiplex PCR, was used to amplify TCRbeta CDR3 regions from genomic DNA. In the source study's methods: The number of nucleated cells in each sample was estimated by amplification of reference gene primers within the assay. To quantify the absolute abundance of each unique TCRbeta CDR3 rearrangement, sequence reads were collapsed and filtered. Productive Simpson clonality was computed per sample as the square root of Simpson's diversity index over productive rearrangements. TCRdb provides this immuneACCESS table in a form limited to in-frame rearrangements. Some clones are lacking; in checked studies, under half of them reflect an unresolved V gene, and why the rest are absent is not known. The V and J calls and the clone size are those of that table, but D and trimming were determined from the DNA. A total of around 260,000 clones appear in this sample, roughly 90% of them only once. The top ten hold about 3% of the sample.

This receptor was obtained from a woman under 40 with active or convalescent COVID-19. The sequenced sample consisted of peripheral blood. The rearrangement joined TRBV14 to TRBJ2-3; the D segment could be TRBD2, given 7 matching bases. The CDR3 protein sequence reads: CASSHRGASTDTQYF. The bases are TGTGCCAGCAGCCACCGGGGGGCTAGCACAGATACGCAGTATTTT.